This T cell receptor beta chain emerged from a study of blood T cell repertoires in COVID-19. Trimming cost V 2 bases and J 3 bases, with 14 bases left between them. Germline V gene lookup returns CDR1 LGHNA and CDR2 YNFKEQ. The CDR3 sequence is 16 residues long. The repertoire was sequenced with immunoSEQ multiplex PCR; TCRdb's copy has only in-frame clones and lacks some. In the table there are approximately 500,000 clones, approximately 88% of which are singletons. The chain combines TRBV4-2 with TRBJ1-3; no firm D call. The sample taken for sequencing was PBMCs or T cells enriched from blood (not recorded which). This TCR came from a middle-aged woman who had recovered from COVID-19. The CDR3 here is CASSQLRHSNGNTIYF. The CDR3 DNA reads as TGTGCCAGCAGCCAATTGAGGCATTCAAATGGAAACACCATATATTTT.